This T cell receptor (beta chain) was found in a study of blood T cell repertoires in COVID-19. The overall study: Some COVID-19 samples were acute and others convalescent; all came from the United States, Italy and Spain. The cDNA or gDNA used as material had been derived from T cells, B-cell-depleted T cells, or PBMCs.

CDR3 length: 15 residues. Germline V gene sequence: CDR1 SGHVS, CDR2 FNYEAQ. The V end lost 1 base, the J end lost 1 base, and 10 bases lay between the germline ends. Original methodology: Reference gene primer amplification in the assay estimated nucleated cell counts. Assay used: immunoSEQ multiplex PCR; TCRdb lists only in-frame clones, some missing. That table is the source of V, J and clone size, and D and trimming were worked out from the DNA. The table shows 190,000 or so clones, with around 87% occurring only once. This chain uses TRBV7-6 with TRBJ1-1; D uncertain. The sequencing input was peripheral blood. The receptor's source is a man aged 55 to 70 who had recovered from COVID-19. The CDR3: CASSLGQASNTEAFF. The DNA for the CDR3 is TGTGCCAGCAGCTTAGGGCAGGCGTCGAACACTGAAGCTTTCTTT. Full variable domain (rest looked up from reference TRBV7-6 and TRBJ1-1): GAGVSQSPRYKVTKRGQDVALRCDPISGHVSLYWYRQALGQGPEFLTYFNYEAQQDKSGLPNDRFSAERPEGSISTLTIQRTEQRDSAMYRCASSLGQASNTEAFFGQGTRLTVV.